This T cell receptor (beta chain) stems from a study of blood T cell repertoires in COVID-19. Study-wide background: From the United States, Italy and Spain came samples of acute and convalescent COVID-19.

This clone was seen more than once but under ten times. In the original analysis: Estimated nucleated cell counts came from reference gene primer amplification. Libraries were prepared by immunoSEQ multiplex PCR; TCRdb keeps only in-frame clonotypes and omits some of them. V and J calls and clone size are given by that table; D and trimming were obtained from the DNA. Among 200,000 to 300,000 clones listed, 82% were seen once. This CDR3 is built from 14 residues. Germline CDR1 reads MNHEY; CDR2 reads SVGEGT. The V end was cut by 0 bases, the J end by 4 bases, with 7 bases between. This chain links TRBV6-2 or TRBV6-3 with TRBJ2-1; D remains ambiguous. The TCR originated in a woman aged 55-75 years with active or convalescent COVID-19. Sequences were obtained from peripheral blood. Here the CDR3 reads CASSYSRVYNEQFF. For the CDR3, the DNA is TGTGCCAGCAGTTACTCCCGGGTTTACAATGAGCAGTTCTTC.